These 6 T cell receptor beta chains came from one sample sequenced in a study of shared clonotypes between healthy human individuals. As defined, naive CD8 cells were CD45RO-negative and positively selected for CCR7, with terminally differentiated effector memory CD45RA+ cells excluded. Using immunoSEQ multiplex PCR, the repertoire was profiled, and TCRdb retains in-frame clones only, with some absent. The sample lists about 2.2 million clones; 93% were seen once. The sequenced sample was naive CD8+ T cells from PBMCs. Source of these receptors: a man between 18 and 29 years old in good health. Some clones in this sample may be carry-over from other donors' samples.

This sequence joins TRBV2 and TRBJ2-1; D is unclear. Germline CDR1 and CDR2: SNHLY and FYNNEI. The CDR3 has 11 residues. V lost 11 bases and J 6 bases, leaving 11 bases between the germline ends. The CDR3 coding sequence is TGTGCCTTTTCGAGGTCCAATGAGCAGTTCTTC. Its translation is CAFSRSNEQFF.

A remark on this clone: In the same sample, other DNA sequences code for this CDR3. The chain carries TRBV7-9 and TRBJ2-7, with D tentatively TRBD1 (5 bases). Germline loops: CDR1 SEHNR, CDR2 FQNEAQ (reference sequence). The V end was cut by 5 bases, the J end by 3 bases, with 11 bases between. The CDR3 is 13 amino acids. The CDR3 sequence: CASSPPDSYEQYF. CDR3 DNA: TGTGCCAGCAGCCCCCCCGACAGCTACGAGCAGTACTTC.

V is TRBV19 and J is TRBJ2-7, with 8 bases lining up with TRBD1. This CDR3 contains 14 residues. The germline CDR1 and CDR2 sequences are LNHDA and SQIVND (reference sequence). V trimming: 6 bases; J trimming: 4 bases; junction bases outside the gene matches: 8. The CDR3 reads CASRSTDREYEQYF. CDR3 in DNA: TGTGCCAGTAGAAGTACGGACAGGGAGTACGAGCAGTACTTC.

The V gene is TRBV6-5, the J gene TRBJ2-7; D is ambiguous. Trimming left V 6 bases short and J 6 bases short, with 18 bases between. CDR1 and CDR2 from the germline V gene are MNHEY and SVGAGI. This CDR3 spans 14 amino acids. The CDR3 region has the DNA TGTGCCAGCAGCCAGAGGACCGGTACTGGCGAGCAGTACTTC. It codes for CASSQRTGTGEQYF.

V usage is TRBV7-9 and J usage is TRBJ2-1; D uncertain. The CDR3 contains 13 residues. Germline assignment: CDR1 SEHNR and CDR2 FQNEAQ (reference sequence). Trimming took 5 bases from V and 3 from J, leaving 8 bases between them. CDR3 loop: CASSHEYYNEQFF. In nucleotides, the CDR3 is TGTGCCAGCAGCCATGAATACTACAATGAGCAGTTCTTC.

This clone was seen just once. The rearrangement uses TRBV7-9 and TRBJ2-7, with 8 bases aligning to TRBD1. The ends lost 4 bases at V and 4 bases at J; junction bases unmatched: 12. Germline V gene sequence: CDR1 SEHNR, CDR2 FQNEAQ (reference sequence). The CDR3 has 16 amino acids. The CDR3 loop is CASSSRTGKGRYEQYF. CDR3 in DNA: TGTGCCAGCAGCTCGAGGACAGGGAAAGGGAGGTACGAGCAGTACTTC.